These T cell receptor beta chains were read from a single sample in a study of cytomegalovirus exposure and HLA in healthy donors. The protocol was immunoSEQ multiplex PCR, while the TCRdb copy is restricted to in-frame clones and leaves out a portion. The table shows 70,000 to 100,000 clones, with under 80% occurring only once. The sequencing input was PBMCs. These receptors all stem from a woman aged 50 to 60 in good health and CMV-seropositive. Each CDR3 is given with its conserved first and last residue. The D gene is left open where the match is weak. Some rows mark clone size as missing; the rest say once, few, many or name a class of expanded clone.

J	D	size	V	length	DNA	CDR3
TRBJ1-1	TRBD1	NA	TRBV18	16	TGTGCCAGCTCACCGCAAAGGGACAGATTGAACACTGAAGCTTTCTTT	CASSPQRDRLNTEAFF
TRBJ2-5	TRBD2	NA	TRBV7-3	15	TGTGCCAGCAGCTTGGCTGGGACTATACAAGAGACCCAGTACTTC	CASSLAGTIQETQYF
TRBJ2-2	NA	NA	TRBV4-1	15	TGCGCCAGCAGCCGCCCCCTAGATCCGACCGGGGAGCTGTTTTTT	CASSRPLDPTGELFF
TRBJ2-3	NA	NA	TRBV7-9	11	TGTTCCTCAAGTCGGACAGATACGCAGTATTTT	CSSSRTDTQYF
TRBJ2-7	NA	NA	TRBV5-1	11	TGCGCCAGCAGAACCCAATACGAGCAGTACTTC	CASRTQYEQYF
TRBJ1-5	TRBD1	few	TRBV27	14	TGTGCCAGCAGTTTGACAGGGATCAATCAGCCCCAGCATTTT	CASSLTGINQPQHF
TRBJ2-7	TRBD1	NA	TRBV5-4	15	TGTGCCAGCAGCCCGGGACAGCCAGAATCCCACGAGCAGTACTTC	CASSPGQPESHEQYF
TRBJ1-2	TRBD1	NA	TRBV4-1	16	TGCGCCAGCAGCCACTTCGGACAGGACCCTAACTATGGCTACACCTTC	CASSHFGQDPNYGYTF
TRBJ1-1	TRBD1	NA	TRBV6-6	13	TGTGCCAGCAGTTACTCTAGAGGGGGCGAAGCTTTCTTT	CASSYSRGGEAFF
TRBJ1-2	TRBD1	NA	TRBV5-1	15	TGCGCCAGTGCTCCCGAGACAGGGGGGATCGGTGGCTACACCTTC	CASAPETGGIGGYTF
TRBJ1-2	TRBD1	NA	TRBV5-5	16	TGTGCCAGCAGCGCTAGTCTCGGGACAGCCTATGATGGCTACACCTTC	CASSASLGTAYDGYTF
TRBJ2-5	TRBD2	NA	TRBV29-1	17	TGCAGCGTTGAAGAGGGGCAGCGGGGGACAAAGGGGGAGACCCAGTACTTC	CSVEEGQRGTKGETQYF
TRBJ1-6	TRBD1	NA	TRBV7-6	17	TGTGCCAGCAGCTTAGCGTTTCGGACAGGGCTTCGGTCACCCCTCCACTTT	CASSLAFRTGLRSPLHF
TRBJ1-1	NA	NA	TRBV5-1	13	TGCGCCAGCAGCTTGGTACCGGGAGTTGAAGCTTTCTTT	CASSLVPGVEAFF
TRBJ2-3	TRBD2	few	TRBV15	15	TGTGCCACCGGGGGGAGGGTAGGGGTCGCAGATACGCAGTATTTT	CATGGRVGVADTQYF
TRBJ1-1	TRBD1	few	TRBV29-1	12	TGCAGCGTGACCCAGGGGGGCACTGAAGCTTTCTTT	CSVTQGGTEAFF
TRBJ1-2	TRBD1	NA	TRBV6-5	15	TGTGCCAGCAGTGCCGTTATGACAGGGGATAATGGCTACACCTTC	CASSAVMTGDNGYTF
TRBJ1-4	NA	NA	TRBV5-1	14	TGCGCCAGCAGCTTGGTAGGAGGGGATGAAAAACTGTTTTTT	CASSLVGGDEKLFF
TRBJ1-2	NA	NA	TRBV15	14	TGTGCCACCAGCAGAGGTGGGGCGATAGATGGCTACACCTTC	CATSRGGAIDGYTF
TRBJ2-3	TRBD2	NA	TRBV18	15	TGTGCCAGCTCACCAGAGCGGGGGAACACAGATACGCAGTATTTT	CASSPERGNTDTQYF
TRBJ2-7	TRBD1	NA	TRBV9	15	TGTGCCAGCAGCGCCTCCAACAGGGGGGCCTACGAGCAGTACTTC	CASSASNRGAYEQYF
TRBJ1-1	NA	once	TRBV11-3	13	TGTGCCAGCAGCTTCCCCCTTAACACTGAAGCTTTCTTT	CASSFPLNTEAFF
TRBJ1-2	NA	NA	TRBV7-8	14	TGTGCCAGCAGCTTAGAACAGAATAACTATGGCTACACCTTC	CASSLEQNNYGYTF
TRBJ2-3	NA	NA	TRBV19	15	TGTGCCAGTAGTATAGCAAGGCGGTTCACAGATACGCAGTATTTT	CASSIARRFTDTQYF
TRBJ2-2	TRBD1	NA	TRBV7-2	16	TGTGCCAGCAGCTTGACAGGGAAGTCGAACACCGGGGAGCTGTTTTTT	CASSLTGKSNTGELFF
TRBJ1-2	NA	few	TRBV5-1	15	TGCGCCAGCAGCGCGGGACTGATAGCTAACTATGGCTACACCTTC	CASSAGLIANYGYTF
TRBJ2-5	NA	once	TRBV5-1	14	TGCGCCACCAGAGGGCAGGGGGGCCGGGAGACCCAGTACTTC	CATRGQGGRETQYF
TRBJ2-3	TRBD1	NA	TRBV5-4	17	TGTGCCAGCAGCTTTCGACAGGGGACCTCTGGCACAGATACGCAGTATTTT	CASSFRQGTSGTDTQYF
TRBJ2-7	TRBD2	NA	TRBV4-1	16	TGCGCCAGCAGCCAAGAACTTCGGGGGGAGTCCTACGAGCAGTACTTC	CASSQELRGESYEQYF
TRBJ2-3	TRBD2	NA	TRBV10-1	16	TGCGCCACCACTCACACTAGCGGGGGTAGCACAGATACGCAGTATTTT	CATTHTSGGSTDTQYF
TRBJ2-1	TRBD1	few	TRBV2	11	TGTGCCACCAGTGCAGGGGGTGAGCAGTTCTTC	CATSAGGEQFF
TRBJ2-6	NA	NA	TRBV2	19	TGTGCCAGCAGTGACCCAACAGTTACCCCGAACTCTGGGGCCAACGTCCTGACTTTC	CASSDPTVTPNSGANVLTF
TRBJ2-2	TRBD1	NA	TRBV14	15	TGTGCCAGCAGCCAAGCTCGGACAGGGCACGGGGAGCTGTTTTTT	CASSQARTGHGELFF
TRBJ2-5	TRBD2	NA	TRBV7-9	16	TGTGCCAGCAGCCCCGGGACTAGCGGGGGTCGGGAGACCCAGTACTTC	CASSPGTSGGRETQYF
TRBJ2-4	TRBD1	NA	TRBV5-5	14	TGTGCCAGCAGCTCGGAGGACAGGCAAAACATTCAGTACTTC	CASSSEDRQNIQYF
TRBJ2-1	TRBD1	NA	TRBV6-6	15	TGTGCCAGCAGTTCCCGGGACAGGGGTGGGGATGAGCAGTTCTTC	CASSSRDRGGDEQFF
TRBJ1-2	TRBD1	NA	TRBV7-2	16	TGTGCCAGCAGCTTAGTGACAGGGGGCGAAGAGGAAGGCTACACCTTC	CASSLVTGGEEEGYTF
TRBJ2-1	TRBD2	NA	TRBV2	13	TGTGCCAGCCAAGGACTAGCGGGGGGGAATTTGTTCTTC	CASQGLAGGNLFF
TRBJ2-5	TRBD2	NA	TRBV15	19	TGTGCCACCAGCATATTCGGGACTAGCGGGGGGGCCCTTAAAGAGACCCAGTACTTC	CATSIFGTSGGALKETQYF
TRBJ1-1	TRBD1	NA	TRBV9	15	TGTGCCAGCAGCGTAGGGACAGGGGGGGGCACTGAAGCTTTCTTT	CASSVGTGGGTEAFF
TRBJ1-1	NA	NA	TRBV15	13	TGTGCCACCAGCAGAGTATTCCGGGGTGAAGCTTTCTTT	CATSRVFRGEAFF
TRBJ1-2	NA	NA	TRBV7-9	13	TGTGCCAGCACGGGGGGCGAGGTATATGGCTACACCTTC	CASTGGEVYGYTF
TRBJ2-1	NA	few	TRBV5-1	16	TGCGCCAGCAGCTTGGTTGGGCAGGTATCCTACAATGAGCAGTTCTTC	CASSLVGQVSYNEQFF
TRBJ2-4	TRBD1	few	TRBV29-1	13	TGCAGCGCCCAGGACAGGGATGGAAACATTCAGTACTTC	CSAQDRDGNIQYF
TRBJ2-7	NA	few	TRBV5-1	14	TGCGCCAGCAGACCTGAGACAGTCACCTACGAGCAGTACTTC	CASRPETVTYEQYF
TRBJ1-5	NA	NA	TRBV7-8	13	TGTGCCAGCGGGCTCGGGAAGGATCAGCCCCAGCATTTT	CASGLGKDQPQHF
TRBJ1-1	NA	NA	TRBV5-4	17	TGTGCCAGCAGCCTGGGGACAATATCGACCGTGAACACTGAAGCTTTCTTT	CASSLGTISTVNTEAFF
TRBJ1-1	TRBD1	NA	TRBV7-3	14	TGTGCCAGCAGCTCGGGACAGGAAAACACTGAAGCTTTCTTT	CASSSGQENTEAFF
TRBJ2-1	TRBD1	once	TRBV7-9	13	TGTGCCCGCGAGGACAGGGGTCGGGATGAGCAGTTCTTC	CAREDRGRDEQFF
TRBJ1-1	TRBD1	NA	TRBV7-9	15	TGTTCCAGCAGCTCGCCTGACAGGGTGAACACTGAAGCTTTCTTT	CSSSSPDRVNTEAFF
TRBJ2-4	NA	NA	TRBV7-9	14	TGTGCCAGCAGCTGGCGGGACTCCCAAAACATTCAGTACTTC	CASSWRDSQNIQYF
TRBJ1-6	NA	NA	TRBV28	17	TGTGCCAGCAGTTCACATGGTTTCGGCCGCAGGGTTTCACCCCTCCACTTT	CASSSHGFGRRVSPLHF
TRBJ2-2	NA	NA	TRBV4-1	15	TGCGCCAGCAGCCAAGGGGGCCTAGCGAGAGGGGAGCTGTTTTTT	CASSQGGLARGELFF
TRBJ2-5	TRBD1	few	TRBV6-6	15	TGTGCCAGCAGTCCGGAGGACAGGGGCGACATTACCCAGTACTTC	CASSPEDRGDITQYF
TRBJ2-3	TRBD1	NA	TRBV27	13	TGTGCCAGCACCGACAGGGGCACAGATACGCAGTATTTT	CASTDRGTDTQYF
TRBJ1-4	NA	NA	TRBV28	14	TGTGCCAGCGGAACCCAGGGATACGATGAAAAACTGTTTTTT	CASGTQGYDEKLFF
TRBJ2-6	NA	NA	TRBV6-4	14	TGTGCCAGCAGTCAGGACTCTGGGGCCAACGTCCTGACTTTC	CASSQDSGANVLTF
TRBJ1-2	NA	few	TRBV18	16	TGTGCCAGCTCACCATTAAGAACAGCGGAAAACTATGGCTACACCTTC	CASSPLRTAENYGYTF
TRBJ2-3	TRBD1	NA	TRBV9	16	TGTGCCAGCAGCGGACAGGGCCGAACTAGCACAGATACGCAGTATTTT	CASSGQGRTSTDTQYF